This TCR beta chain was retrieved from a study of long-term antiretroviral therapy in people with HIV. The CDR3 has 15 residues. Germline V gene data show CDR1 as SGHRS and CDR2 as YFSETQ. Trimming left V 2 bases short and J 1 base short, with 11 bases between. Before DNA extraction, roughly 1-11 million cryopreserved PBMC were held in the samples. With survey level as its setting, the immunoSEQ assay was v3.0. Libraries were prepared by immunoSEQ multiplex PCR; TCRdb keeps only in-frame clonotypes and omits some of them. Of about 30,000 clones in the sample, 94% were seen once. Sequencing used unsorted PBMCs, obtained 7.4 years after starting antiretroviral therapy. This chain connects TRBV5-1 to TRBJ2-3; no definite D call. The source is a man aged 45-65 years with HIV. The CDR3 sequence: CASSFPLEGTDTQYF. The CDR3 DNA sequence: TGCGCCAGCAGCTTCCCTCTCGAGGGCACAGATACGCAGTATTTT.